This entry describes one TCR beta chain. Its antigen remains unidentified. Germline V gene sequence: CDR1 SGHVS, CDR2 FNYEAQ. The length of the CDR3 is 18 residues. Unmatched junction bases numbered 6, after V lost 3 bases and J lost 0 bases. This specimen comes from a study of cytomegalovirus exposure and HLA in healthy donors. Findings and caveats of the study: In vitro confirmation showed a few CMV-associated chains to be CMV antigen specific.

Using immunoSEQ multiplex PCR, the repertoire was profiled, and TCRdb retains in-frame clones only, with some absent. This sample carries more than 100,000 clones, around nine tenths of them seen once, and the ten largest clones take 1.4%. The sequenced sample consisted of PBMCs. This chain links TRBV7-6 with TRBJ2-1; 12 nucleotides match TRBD2. This TCR was recovered from a young man in good health and CMV-seronegative. The CDR3 DNA reads TGTGCCAGCAGCTTTCTAGCGGGAGGGCCCAACTCCTACAATGAGCAGTTCTTC. This gives the protein CASSFLAGGPNSYNEQFF.